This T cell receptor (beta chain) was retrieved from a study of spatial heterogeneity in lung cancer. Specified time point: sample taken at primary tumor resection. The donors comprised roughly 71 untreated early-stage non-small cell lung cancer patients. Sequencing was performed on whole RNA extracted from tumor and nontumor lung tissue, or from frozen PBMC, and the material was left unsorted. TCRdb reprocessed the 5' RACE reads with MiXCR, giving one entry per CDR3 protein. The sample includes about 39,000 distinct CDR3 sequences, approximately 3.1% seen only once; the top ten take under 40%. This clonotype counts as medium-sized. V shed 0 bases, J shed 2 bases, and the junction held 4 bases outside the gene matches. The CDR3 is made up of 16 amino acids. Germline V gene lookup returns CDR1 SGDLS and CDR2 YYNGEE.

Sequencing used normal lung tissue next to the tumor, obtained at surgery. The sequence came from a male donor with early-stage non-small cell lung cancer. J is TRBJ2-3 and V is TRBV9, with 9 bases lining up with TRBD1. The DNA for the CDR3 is TGTGCCAGCAGCGTAGCAGGGACAGGGACCACAGATACGCAGTATTTT. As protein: CASSVAGTGTTDTQYF.